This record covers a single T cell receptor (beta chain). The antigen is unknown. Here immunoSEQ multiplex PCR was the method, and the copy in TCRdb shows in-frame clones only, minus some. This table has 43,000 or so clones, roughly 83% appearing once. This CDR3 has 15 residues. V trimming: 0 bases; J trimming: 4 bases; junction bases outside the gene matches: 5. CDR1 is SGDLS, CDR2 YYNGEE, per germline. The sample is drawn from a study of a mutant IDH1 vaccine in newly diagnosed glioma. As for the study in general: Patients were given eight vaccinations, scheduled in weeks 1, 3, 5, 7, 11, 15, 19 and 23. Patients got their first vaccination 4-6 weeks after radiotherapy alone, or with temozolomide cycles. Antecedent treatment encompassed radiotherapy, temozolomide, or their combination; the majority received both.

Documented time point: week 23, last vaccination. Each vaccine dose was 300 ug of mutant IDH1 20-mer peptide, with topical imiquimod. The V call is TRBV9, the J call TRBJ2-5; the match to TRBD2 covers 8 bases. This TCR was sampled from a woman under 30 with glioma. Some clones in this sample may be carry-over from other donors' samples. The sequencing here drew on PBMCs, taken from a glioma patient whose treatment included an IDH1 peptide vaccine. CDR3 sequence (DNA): TGTGCCAGCAGCGTAGCGGGGGGGCCTTTAGAGACCCAGTACTTC. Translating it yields CASSVAGGPLETQYF. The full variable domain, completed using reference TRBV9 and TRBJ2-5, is DSGVTQTPKHLITATGQRVTLRCSPRSGDLSVYWYQQSLDQGLQFLIQYYNGEERAKGNILERFSAQQFPDLHSELNLSSLELGDSALYFCASSVAGGPLETQYFGPGTRLLVL.